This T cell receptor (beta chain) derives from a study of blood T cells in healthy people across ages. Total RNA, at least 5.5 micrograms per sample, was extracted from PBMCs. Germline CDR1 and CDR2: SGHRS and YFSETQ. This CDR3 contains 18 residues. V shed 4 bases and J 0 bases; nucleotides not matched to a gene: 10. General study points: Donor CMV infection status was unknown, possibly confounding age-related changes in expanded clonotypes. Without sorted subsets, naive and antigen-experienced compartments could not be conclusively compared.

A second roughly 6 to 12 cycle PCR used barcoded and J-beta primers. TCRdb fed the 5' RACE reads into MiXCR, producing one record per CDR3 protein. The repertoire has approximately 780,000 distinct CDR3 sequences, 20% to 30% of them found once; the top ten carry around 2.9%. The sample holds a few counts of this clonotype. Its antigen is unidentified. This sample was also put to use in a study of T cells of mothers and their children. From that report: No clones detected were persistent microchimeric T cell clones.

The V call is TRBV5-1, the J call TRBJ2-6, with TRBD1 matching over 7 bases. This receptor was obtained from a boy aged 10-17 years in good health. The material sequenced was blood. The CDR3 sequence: CASSRGQLFYSGANVLTF. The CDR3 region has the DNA TGCGCCAGCAGCCGGGGACAGCTCTTCTACTCTGGGGCCAACGTCCTGACTTTC. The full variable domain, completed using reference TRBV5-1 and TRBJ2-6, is KAGVTQTPRYLIKTRGQQVTLSCSPISGHRSVSWYQQTPGQGLQFLFEYFSETQRNKGNFPGRFSGRQFSNSRSEMNVSTLELGDSALYLCASSRGQLFYSGANVLTFGAGSRLTVL.